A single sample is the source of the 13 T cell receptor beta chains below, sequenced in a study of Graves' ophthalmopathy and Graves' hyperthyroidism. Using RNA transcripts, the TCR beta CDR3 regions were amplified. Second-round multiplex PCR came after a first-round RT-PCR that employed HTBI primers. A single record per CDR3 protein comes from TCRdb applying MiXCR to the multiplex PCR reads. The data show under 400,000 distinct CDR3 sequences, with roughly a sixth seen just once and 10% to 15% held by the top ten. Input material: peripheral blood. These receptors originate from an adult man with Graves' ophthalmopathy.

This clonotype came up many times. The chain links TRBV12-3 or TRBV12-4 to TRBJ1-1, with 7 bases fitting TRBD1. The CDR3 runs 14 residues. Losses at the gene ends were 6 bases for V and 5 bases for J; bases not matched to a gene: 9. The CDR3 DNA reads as TGTGCCAGCAGGGTCGGGACAGAATGGACTGAAGCTTTCTTT. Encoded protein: CASRVGTEWTEAFF.

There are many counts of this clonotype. CDR3 nucleotides: TGTGCCAGCAGTGGAACTGGCGGGTTCCCTCAGCCCCAGCATTTT. Translation: CASSGTGGFPQPQHF. V usage is TRBV27 and J usage is TRBJ1-5; D is unclear. This CDR3 has 15 amino acids. V lost 5 bases and J lost 6, with 17 bases in between. Germline V CDR1 and CDR2: MNHEY, SMNVEV (reference sequence).

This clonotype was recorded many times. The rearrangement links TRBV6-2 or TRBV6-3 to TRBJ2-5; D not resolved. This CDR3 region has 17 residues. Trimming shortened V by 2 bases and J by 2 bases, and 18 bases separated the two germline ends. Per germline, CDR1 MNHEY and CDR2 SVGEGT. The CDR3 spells CASSYPPLGSRQETQYF. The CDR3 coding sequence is TGTGCCAGCAGTTACCCGCCACTGGGGTCCCGACAAGAGACCCAGTACTTC.

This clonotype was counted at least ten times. The CDR3: CASTQGGRNTEAFF. The DNA of the CDR3 is TGTGCCAGCACCCAGGGGGGCCGGAACACTGAAGCTTTCTTT. The V call is TRBV6-2 or TRBV6-3, the J call TRBJ1-1, with TRBD1 matching 7 bases. CDR3 length equals 14 residues. From germline, CDR1 is MNHEY and CDR2 SVGEGT. V dropped 7 bases and J dropped 1; count of bases not matched to a gene: 6.

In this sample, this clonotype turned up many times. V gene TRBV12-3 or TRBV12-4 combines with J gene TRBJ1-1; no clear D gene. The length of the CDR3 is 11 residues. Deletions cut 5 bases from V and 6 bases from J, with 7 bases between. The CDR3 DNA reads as TGTGCCAGCAGTCGACTGCCTGAAGCTTTCTTT. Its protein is CASSRLPEAFF.

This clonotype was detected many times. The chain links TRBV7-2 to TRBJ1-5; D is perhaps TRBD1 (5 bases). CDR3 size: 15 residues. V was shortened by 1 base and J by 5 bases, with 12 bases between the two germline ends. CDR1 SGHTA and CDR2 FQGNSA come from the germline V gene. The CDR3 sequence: CASSLGQGFYQPQHF. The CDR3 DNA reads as TGTGCCAGCAGCTTAGGCCAGGGTTTCTATCAGCCCCAGCATTTT.

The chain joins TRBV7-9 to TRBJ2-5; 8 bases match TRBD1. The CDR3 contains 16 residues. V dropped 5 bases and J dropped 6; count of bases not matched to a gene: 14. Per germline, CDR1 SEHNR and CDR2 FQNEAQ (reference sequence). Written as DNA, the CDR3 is TGTGCCAGCAGCCAAATCGGACAGGGAGGCGTAAAGACCCAGTACTTC. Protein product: CASSQIGQGGVKTQYF.

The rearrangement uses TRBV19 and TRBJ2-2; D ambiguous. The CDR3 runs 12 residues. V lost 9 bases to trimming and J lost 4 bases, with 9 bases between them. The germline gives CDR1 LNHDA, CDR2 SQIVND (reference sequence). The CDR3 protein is CASLSITGELFF. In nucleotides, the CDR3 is TGTGCCAGCCTTAGCATCACCGGGGAGCTGTTTTTT.

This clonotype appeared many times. CDR3 loop: CASSLAASGYEQYF. The CDR3 region has the DNA TGCGCCAGCAGCTTGGCGGCTAGCGGGTACGAGCAGTACTTC. V gene TRBV5-1 combines with J gene TRBJ2-7; 8 bases align to TRBD2. CDR1 and CDR2 from the germline V gene are SGHRS and YFSETQ. The CDR3 sequence is 14 residues long. Losses at the gene ends were 0 bases for V and 4 bases for J; bases not matched to a gene: 3. Full variable domain (outside the CDR3, taken from reference TRBV5-1 and TRBJ2-7): KAGVTQTPRYLIKTRGQQVTLSCSPISGHRSVSWYQQTPGQGLQFLFEYFSETQRNKGNFPGRFSGRQFSNSRSEMNVSTLELGDSALYLCASSLAASGYEQYFGPGTRLTVT.

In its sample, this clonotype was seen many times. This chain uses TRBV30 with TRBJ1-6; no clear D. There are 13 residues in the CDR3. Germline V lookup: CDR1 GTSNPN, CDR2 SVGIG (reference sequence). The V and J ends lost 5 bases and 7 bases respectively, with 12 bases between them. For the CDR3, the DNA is TGTGCCTGGTCGACGGCTCCAAATTCACCCCTCCACTTT. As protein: CAWSTAPNSPLHF.

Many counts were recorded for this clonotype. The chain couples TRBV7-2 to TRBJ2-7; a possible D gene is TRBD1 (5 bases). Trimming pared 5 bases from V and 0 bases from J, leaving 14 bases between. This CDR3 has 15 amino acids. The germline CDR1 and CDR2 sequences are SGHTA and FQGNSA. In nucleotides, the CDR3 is TGTGCCAGCAGCACTCGGACAAGTAGCTCCTACGAGCAGTACTTC. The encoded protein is CASSTRTSSSYEQYF.

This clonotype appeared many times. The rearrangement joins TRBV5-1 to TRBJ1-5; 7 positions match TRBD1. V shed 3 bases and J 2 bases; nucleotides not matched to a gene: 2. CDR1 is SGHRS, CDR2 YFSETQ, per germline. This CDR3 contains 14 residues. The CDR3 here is CASSSQGGNQPQHF. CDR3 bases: TGCGCCAGCAGCTCCCAGGGGGGCAATCAGCCCCAGCATTTT. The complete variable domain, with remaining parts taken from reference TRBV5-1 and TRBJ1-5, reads KAGVTQTPRYLIKTRGQQVTLSCSPISGHRSVSWYQQTPGQGLQFLFEYFSETQRNKGNFPGRFSGRQFSNSRSEMNVSTLELGDSALYLCASSSQGGNQPQHFGDGTRLSIL.

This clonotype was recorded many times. As DNA, the CDR3 is TGTGCCAGCAGCCGGCTAGCGGGAGGGCCAAACTACGAGCAGTACTTC. Encoded protein: CASSRLAGGPNYEQYF. The chain has TRBV7-9 and TRBJ2-7, with 12 bases matching TRBD2. In germline, CDR1 is SEHNR, CDR2 FQNEAQ (reference sequence). V lost 5 bases and J lost 3; bases outside the gene matches: 8. This CDR3 contains 16 residues.